This record covers a single T cell receptor beta chain. The data belong to a study of CD8+CD57+ T cells in acquired aplastic anemia. The CDR3 sequence is 13 residues long. Unmatched junction bases numbered 3, after V lost 3 bases and J lost 9 bases. Researchers used genomic DNA as the template to profile TCR beta VDJ and CDR3. TCRdb processed the reads anew with MiXCR; each CDR3 protein has one entry. The table shows a few hundred thousand distinct CDR3 sequences, with over 60% occurring only once. The sequencing sample was made of sorted CD4+, CD8+, or CD8+CD57+ T cells (not recorded which) from PBMCs. This sequence was found in a human donor in good health. The J gene is TRBJ2-1, the V gene TRBV12-3 or TRBV12-4; 9 bases match TRBD2. CDR3 protein: CASSFRAGGEQFF. The CDR3 DNA reads as TGTGCCAGCAGTTTCAGAGCGGGAGGTGAGCAGTTCTTC.